The 21 T cell receptor beta chains presented below share a single source sample, sequenced in a study of CXCR3-negative and CXCR3-positive naive CD8 T cells. All TRB cDNA libraries came from 5' RACE performed with UMI labels. TCRdb re-called the 5' RACE reads and gives one entry per CDR3 protein, without DNA. This sample's table has about 86,000 distinct CDR3 sequences. These receptors' antigens are unknown. Study-level findings and limits: Researchers report that CXCR3-positive naive cells carry more hydrophobic TRB CDR3s than CXCR3-negative naive cells.

Sequencing used naive CXCR3+ CD8+ T cells from blood. The sample's subset: CD45RO-CCR7+CD27+CD95- naive CD8+ T cells expressing CXCR3 (TNR3+). These receptor sequences come from a human donor in good health. Some clones in this sample may be carry-over from other donors' samples.

This chain links TRBV29-1 with TRBJ1-1; TCRdb returns TRBD1, unconfirmable since there is no DNA. CDR3 size: 14 residues. From germline, CDR1 is SQVTM and CDR2 ANQGSEA. The CDR3 spells CSVEEGRGRAEAFF.

J is TRBJ1-1 and V is TRBV6-6. The germline CDR1 and CDR2 sequences are MNHNY and SVGAGI (reference sequence). The CDR3 covers 12 residues. The CDR3 loop reads CASSVPNTEAFF.

V and J are TRBV12-3 or TRBV12-4 and TRBJ2-1; TCRdb proposes TRBD2, but this gene call is untestable without DNA. This CDR3 has 14 amino acids. CDR3 sequence reads: CASSPGTNSNEQFF.

The chain recombines TRBV7-9 with TRBJ2-7; TCRdb calls TRBD2, which cannot be checked without DNA. The CDR3 covers 17 residues. Germline CDR1 is SEHNR and CDR2 is FQNEAQ (reference sequence). Here the CDR3 reads CASIGGASGRERYEQYF.

The chain couples TRBV15 to TRBJ2-1; without DNA, the TCRdb call of TRBD2 cannot be checked. The CDR3 length is 15 residues. From germline, CDR1 is LNHNV and CDR2 YYDKDF (reference sequence). CDR3 region: CATSSGSGGYNEQFF.

The CDR3 region is CASSEERGATSYSYNEQFF. The V gene is TRBV2, the J gene TRBJ2-1; TCRdb designates TRBD1, a call that cannot be tested without DNA. Germline V gene lookup returns CDR1 SNHLY and CDR2 FYNNEI. This CDR3 spans 19 amino acids.

The chain links TRBV28 to TRBJ2-5; TCRdb designates TRBD1, a call that cannot be tested without DNA. CDR1 MDHEN and CDR2 SYDVKM come from the germline V gene. This CDR3 has 15 amino acids. The CDR3 sequence: CASSFGTGFKETQYF. Variable domain in full (rest from reference TRBV28 and TRBJ2-5): DVKVTQSSRYLVKRTGEKVFLECVQDMDHENMFWYRQDPGLGLRLIYFSYDVKMKEKGDIPEGYSVSREKKERFSLILESASTNQTSMYLCASSFGTGFKETQYFGPGTRLLVL.

The chain recombines TRBV10-3 with TRBJ2-5; the TCRdb D gene call, TRBD2, has no DNA to confirm it. Germline V gene data show CDR1 as ENHRY and CDR2 as SYGVKD. This CDR3 spans 18 amino acids. Here the CDR3 reads CAISESTTSGGYQETQYF.

The rearrangement joins TRBV12-3 or TRBV12-4 to TRBJ2-7; with no DNA, the TCRdb D assignment of TRBD2 cannot be verified. CDR3 length: 13 amino acids. The CDR3 here is CASSLDLPYEQYF.

The chain couples TRBV6-5 to TRBJ2-2; TCRdb indicates TRBD2, and absent DNA this call remains unverified. CDR3 size: 11 residues. Germline CDR1 is MNHEY and CDR2 is SVGAGI. CDR3 sequence: CATLGTGELFF.

The CDR3 region is CASSLRGGDYEQYF. The chain is built from TRBV13 and TRBJ2-7. The CDR3 is 14 residues long. CDR1 and CDR2 (germline): PRHDT, FYEKMQ (reference sequence).

The chain recombines TRBV29-1 with TRBJ1-3. Germline-derived CDR1 and CDR2 are SQVTM and ANQGSEA. This CDR3 has 11 residues. Here the CDR3 reads CSVMEEDTIYF.

This sequence joins TRBV25-1 and TRBJ2-2; the D gene TCRdb calls, TRBD1, cannot be checked with no DNA. From germline, CDR1 is MGHDK and CDR2 SYGVNS. The CDR3 runs 13 residues. CDR3 sequence reads: CAGGGWGTGELFF.

This rearrangement joins TRBV7-2 to TRBJ2-4; TCRdb's D gene call, TRBD1, goes unchecked for lack of DNA. Germline V gives CDR1 SGHTA, CDR2 FQGNSA. The CDR3 is made up of 12 amino acids. The CDR3 spells CASSRGETQWYF.

The CDR3: CASSEDALGNQPQHF. This chain connects TRBV6-1 to TRBJ1-5. The CDR3 is made up of 15 amino acids. CDR1 MNHNS and CDR2 SASEGT come from the germline V gene.

The rearrangement uses TRBV20-1 and TRBJ2-2; no DNA is available, so the TRBD1 call from TCRdb remains unchecked. Germline V gene data show CDR1 as DFQATT and CDR2 as SNEGSKA (reference sequence). The CDR3 runs to 15 residues. CDR3 sequence reads: CSARLTGNEAGELFF.

The chain employs TRBV5-1 and TRBJ2-7; the TRBD1 assignment by TCRdb is unverifiable without DNA. This CDR3 spans 15 amino acids. Germline V lookup: CDR1 SGHRS, CDR2 YFSETQ. The CDR3 spells CASSPGTGAGYEQYF.

V and J are TRBV28 and TRBJ1-2; TCRdb gives TRBD1 as the D gene, but with no DNA this cannot be confirmed. CDR1 MDHEN and CDR2 SYDVKM come from the germline V gene. The CDR3 loop spans 15 amino acids. The CDR3 region is CASAAPPWTPYGYTF.

The chain carries TRBV11-2 and TRBJ2-5; absent DNA, TCRdb's TRBD2 call cannot be checked. Germline V gene lookup returns CDR1 SGHAT and CDR2 FQNNGV. CDR3 length equals 16 residues. CDR3 sequence reads: CASSFFGMRERETQYF.

This sequence joins TRBV14 and TRBJ1-2; TCRdb returns TRBD1, unconfirmable since there is no DNA. The CDR3 consists of 13 residues. The germline gives CDR1 SGHDN, CDR2 FVKESK. The CDR3 loop reads CASSRTGHFGYTF.

The chain recombines TRBV20-1 with TRBJ1-6; absent DNA, TCRdb's TRBD1 call cannot be checked. The germline gives CDR1 DFQATT, CDR2 SNEGSKA (reference sequence). This CDR3 has 15 residues. The CDR3: CSAQARDRGYSPLHF.